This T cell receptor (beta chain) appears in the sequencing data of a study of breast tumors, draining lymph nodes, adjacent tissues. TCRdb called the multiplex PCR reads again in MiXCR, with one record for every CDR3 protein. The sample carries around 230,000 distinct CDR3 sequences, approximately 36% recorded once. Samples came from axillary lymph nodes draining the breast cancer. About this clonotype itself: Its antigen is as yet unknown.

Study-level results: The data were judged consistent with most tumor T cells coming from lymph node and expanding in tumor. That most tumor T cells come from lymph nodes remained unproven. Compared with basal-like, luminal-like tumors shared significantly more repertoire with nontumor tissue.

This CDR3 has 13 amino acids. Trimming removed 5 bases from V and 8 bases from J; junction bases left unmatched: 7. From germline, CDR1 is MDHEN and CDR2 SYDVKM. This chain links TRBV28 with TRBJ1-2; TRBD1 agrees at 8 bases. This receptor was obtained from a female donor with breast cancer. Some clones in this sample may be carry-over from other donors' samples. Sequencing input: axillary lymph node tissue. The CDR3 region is CASSPMTGDGYTF. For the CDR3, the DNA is TGTGCCAGCAGTCCGATGACAGGGGACGGCTACACCTTC.